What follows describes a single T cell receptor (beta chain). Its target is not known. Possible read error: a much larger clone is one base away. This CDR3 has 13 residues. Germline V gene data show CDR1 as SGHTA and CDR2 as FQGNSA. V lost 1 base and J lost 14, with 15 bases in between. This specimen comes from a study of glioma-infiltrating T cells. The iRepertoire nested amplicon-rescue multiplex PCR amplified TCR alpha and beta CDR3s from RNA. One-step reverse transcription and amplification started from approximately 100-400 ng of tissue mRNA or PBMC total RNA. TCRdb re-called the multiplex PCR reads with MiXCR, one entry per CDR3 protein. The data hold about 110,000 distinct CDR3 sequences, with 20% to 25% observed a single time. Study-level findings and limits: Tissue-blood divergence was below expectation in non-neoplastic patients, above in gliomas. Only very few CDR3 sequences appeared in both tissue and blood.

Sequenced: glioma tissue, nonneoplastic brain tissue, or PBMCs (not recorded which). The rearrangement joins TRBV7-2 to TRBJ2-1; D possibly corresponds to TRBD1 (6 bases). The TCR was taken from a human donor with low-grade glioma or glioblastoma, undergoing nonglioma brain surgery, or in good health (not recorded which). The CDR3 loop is CASSLVGQPWEFF. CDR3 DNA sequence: TGTGCCAGCAGCTTAGTGGGACAACCGTGGGAGTTCTTC.